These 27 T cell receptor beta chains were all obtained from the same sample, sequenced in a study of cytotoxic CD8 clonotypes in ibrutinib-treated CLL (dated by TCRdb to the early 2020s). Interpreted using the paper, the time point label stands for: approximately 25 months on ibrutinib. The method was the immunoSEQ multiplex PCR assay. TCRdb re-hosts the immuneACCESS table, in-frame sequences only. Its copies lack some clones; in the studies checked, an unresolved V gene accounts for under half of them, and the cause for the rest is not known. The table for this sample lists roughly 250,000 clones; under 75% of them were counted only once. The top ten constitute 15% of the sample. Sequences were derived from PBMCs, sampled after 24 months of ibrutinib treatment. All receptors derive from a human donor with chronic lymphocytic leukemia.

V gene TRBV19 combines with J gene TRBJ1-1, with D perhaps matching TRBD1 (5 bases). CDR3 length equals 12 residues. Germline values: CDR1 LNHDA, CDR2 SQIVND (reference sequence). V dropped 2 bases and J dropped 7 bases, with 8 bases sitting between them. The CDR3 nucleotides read TGTGCCAGTAGTATACAGGGATTTGAAGCTTTCTTT. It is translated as CASSIQGFEAFF.

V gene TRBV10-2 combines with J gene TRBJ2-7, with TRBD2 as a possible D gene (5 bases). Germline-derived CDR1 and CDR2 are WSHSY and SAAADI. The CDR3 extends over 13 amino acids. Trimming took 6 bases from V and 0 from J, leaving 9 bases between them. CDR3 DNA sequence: TGCGCCAGCAGGGACTTTACCTCCTACGAGCAGTACTTC. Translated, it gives CASRDFTSYEQYF.

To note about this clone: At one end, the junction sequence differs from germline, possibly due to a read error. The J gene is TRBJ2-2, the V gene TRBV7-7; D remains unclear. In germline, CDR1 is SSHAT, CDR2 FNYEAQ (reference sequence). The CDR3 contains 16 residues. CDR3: CASSPKLKEPTGELFF. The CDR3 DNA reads TGTGCTAGCAGCCCAAAACTTAAGGAACCAACCGGGGAGCTGTTTTTT.

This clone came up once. The chain's CDR3 is CASSETGVGPQHF. The CDR3 nucleotides read TGTGCCAGCAGTGAAACAGGGGTGGGGCCCCAGCATTTT. This sequence joins TRBV6-4 and TRBJ1-5, with 7 nucleotides matching TRBD1. The CDR3 runs 13 residues. Germline trimming cut 3 bases from V and 9 bases from J; bases unmatched to any gene: 5. The germline CDR1 and CDR2 sequences are MRHNA and SNTAGT.

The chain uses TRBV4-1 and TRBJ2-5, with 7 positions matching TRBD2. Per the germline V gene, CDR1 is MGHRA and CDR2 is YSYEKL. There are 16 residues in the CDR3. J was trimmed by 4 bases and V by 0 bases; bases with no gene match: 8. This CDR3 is CASSQETSWSGETQYF. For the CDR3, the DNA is TGCGCCAGCAGCCAAGAGACTAGCTGGAGTGGAGAGACCCAGTACTTC.

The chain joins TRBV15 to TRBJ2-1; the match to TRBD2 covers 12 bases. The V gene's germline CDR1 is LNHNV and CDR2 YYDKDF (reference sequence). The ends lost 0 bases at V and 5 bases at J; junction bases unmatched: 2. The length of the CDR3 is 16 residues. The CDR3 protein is CATSRDLAGGDNEQFF. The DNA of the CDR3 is TGTGCCACCAGCAGAGATCTAGCGGGAGGGGACAATGAGCAGTTCTTC.

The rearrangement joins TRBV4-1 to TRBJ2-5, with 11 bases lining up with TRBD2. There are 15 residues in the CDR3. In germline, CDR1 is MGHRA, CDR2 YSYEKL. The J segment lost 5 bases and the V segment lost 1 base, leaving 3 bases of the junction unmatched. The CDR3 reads CASSQGLAGPETQYF. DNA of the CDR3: TGCGCCAGCAGCCAAGGACTAGCGGGACCGGAGACCCAGTACTTC.

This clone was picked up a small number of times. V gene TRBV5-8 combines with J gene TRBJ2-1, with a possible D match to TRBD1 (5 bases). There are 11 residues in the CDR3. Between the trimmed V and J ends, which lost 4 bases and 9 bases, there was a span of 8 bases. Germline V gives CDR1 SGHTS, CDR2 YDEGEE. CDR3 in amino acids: CASSPQGEQFF. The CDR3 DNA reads TGTGCCAGCAGCCCTCAGGGTGAGCAGTTCTTC. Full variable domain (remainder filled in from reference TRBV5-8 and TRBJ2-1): EAGVTQSPTHLIKTRGQQATLRCSPISGHTSVYWYQQALGLGLQFLLWYDEGEERNRGNFPPRFSGRQFPNYSSELNVNALELEDSALYLCASSPQGEQFFGPGTRLTVL.

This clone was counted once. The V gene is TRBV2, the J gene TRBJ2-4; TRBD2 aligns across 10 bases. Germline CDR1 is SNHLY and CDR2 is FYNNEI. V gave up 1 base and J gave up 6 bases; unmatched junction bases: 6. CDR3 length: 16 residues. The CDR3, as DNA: TGTGCCAGCAGTGAAGAGCGAGCGGGAGGGCGAAACATTCAGTACTTC. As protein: CASSEERAGGRNIQYF.

Here the CDR3 DNA reads TGTGCCAGCAGTTACGGTGGTACCAGAGATACGCAGTATTTT. Its protein product is CASSYGGTRDTQYF. This chain connects TRBV6-5 to TRBJ2-3, with D unresolved. With 2 bases removed from V and 5 bases from J, the gap between germline ends came to 11 bases. This CDR3 region has 14 residues. In germline, CDR1 is MNHEY, CDR2 SVGAGI.

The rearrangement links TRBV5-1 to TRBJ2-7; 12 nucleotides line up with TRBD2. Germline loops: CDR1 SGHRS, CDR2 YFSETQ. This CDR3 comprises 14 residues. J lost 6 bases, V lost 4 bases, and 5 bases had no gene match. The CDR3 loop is CASSRLAGDVEQYF. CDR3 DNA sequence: TGCGCCAGCAGCAGACTAGCGGGAGACGTCGAGCAGTACTTC.

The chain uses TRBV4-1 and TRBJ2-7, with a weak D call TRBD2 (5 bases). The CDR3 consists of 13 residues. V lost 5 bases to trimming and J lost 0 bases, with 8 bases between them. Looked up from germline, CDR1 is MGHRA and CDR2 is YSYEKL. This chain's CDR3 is CASSEADSYEQYF. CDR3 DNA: TGCGCCAGCAGCGAAGCGGACTCCTACGAGCAGTACTTC.

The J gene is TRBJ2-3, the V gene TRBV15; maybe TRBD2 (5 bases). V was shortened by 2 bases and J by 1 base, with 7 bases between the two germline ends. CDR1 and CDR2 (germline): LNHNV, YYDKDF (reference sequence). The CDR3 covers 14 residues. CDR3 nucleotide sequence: TGTGCCACCAGCAGATTTAGCGGCACAGATACGCAGTATTTT. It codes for CATSRFSGTDTQYF. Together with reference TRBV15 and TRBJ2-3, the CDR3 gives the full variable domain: DAMVIQNPRYQVTQFGKPVTLSCSQTLNHNVMYWYQQKSSQAPKLLFHYYDKDFNNEADTPDNFQSRRPNTSFCFLDIRSPGLGDTAMYLCATSRFSGTDTQYFGPGTRLTVL.

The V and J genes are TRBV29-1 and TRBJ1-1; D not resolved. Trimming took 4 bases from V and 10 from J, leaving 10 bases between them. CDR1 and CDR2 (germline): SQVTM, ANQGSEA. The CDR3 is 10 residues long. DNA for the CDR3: TGCAGCGTTGGAGGGAGGCGAGCTTTCTTT. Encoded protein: CSVGGRRAFF.

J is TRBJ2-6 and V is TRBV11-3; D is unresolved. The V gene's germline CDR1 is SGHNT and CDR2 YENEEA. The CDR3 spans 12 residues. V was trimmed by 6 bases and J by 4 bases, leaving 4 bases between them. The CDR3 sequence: CASSDGANVLTF. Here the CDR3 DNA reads TGTGCCAGCAGTGACGGGGCCAACGTCCTGACTTTC.

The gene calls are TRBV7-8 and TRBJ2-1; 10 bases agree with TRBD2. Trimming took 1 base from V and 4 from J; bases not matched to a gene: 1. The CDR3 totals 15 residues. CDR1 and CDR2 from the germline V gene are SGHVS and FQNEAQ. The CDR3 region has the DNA TGTGCCAGCAGCTTAGATAGCGGGGGGTACAATGAGCAGTTCTTC. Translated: CASSLDSGGYNEQFF.

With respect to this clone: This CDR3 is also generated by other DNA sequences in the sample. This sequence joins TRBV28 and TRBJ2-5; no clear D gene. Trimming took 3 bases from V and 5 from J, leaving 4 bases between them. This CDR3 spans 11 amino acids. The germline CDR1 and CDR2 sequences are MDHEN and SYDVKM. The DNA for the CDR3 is TGTGCCAGCAGTTTTCTGGAGACCCAGTACTTC. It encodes CASSFLETQYF.

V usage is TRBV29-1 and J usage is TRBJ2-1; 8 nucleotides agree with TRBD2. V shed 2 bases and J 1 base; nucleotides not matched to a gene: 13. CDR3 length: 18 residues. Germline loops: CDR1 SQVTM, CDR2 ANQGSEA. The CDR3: CSVENPAGARRSYNEQFF. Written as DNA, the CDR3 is TGCAGCGTTGAAAACCCAGCGGGAGCCCGAAGATCCTACAATGAGCAGTTCTTC.

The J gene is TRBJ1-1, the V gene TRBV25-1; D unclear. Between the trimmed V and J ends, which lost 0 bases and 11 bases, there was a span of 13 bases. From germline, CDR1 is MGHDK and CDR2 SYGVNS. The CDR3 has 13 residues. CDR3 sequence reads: CASSEYLADRAFF. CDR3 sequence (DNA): TGTGCCAGCAGTGAATATCTAGCGGATCGGGCTTTCTTT.

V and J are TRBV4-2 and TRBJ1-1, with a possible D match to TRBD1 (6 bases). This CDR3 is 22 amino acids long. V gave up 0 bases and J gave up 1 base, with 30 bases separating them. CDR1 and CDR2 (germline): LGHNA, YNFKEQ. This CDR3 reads CASSQDSHRRVTGPEGNTEAFF. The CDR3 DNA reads TGTGCCAGCAGCCAAGACTCCCATAGAAGAGTGACAGGCCCCGAGGGGAACACTGAAGCTTTCTTT.

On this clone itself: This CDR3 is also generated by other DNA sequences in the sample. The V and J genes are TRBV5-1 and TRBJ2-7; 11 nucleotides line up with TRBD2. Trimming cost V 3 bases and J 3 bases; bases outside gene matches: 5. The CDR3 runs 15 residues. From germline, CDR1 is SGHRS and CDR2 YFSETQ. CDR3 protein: CASSSQTSGSYEQYF. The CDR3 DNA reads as TGCGCCAGCAGCTCCCAAACTAGCGGGAGCTACGAGCAGTACTTC.

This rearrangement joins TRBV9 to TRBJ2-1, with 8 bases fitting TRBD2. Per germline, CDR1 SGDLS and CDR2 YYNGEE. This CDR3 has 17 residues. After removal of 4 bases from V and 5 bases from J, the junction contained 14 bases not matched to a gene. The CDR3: CASSSHEGSGRDNEQFF. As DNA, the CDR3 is TGTGCCAGCAGCTCGCACGAAGGGAGCGGGAGAGACAATGAGCAGTTCTTC.

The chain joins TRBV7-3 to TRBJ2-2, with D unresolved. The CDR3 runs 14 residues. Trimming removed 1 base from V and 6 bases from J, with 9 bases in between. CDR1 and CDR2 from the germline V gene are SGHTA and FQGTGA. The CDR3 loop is CASSLMSLAGELFF. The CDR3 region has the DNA TGTGCCAGCAGCTTAATGAGTCTCGCCGGGGAGCTGTTTTTT.

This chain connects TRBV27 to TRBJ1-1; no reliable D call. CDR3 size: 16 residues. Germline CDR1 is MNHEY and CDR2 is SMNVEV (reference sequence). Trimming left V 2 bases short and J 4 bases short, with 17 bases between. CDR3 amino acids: CASSLKGPDLSTEAFF. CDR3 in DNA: TGTGCCAGCAGTTTAAAAGGTCCGGATTTGAGCACTGAAGCTTTCTTT.

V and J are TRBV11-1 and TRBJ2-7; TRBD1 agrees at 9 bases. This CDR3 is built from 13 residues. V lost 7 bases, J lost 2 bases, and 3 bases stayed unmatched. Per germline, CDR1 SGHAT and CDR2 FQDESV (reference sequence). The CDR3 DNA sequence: TGTGCCAGCATGGGACAGGGTCCCTACGAGCAGTACTTC. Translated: CASMGQGPYEQYF.

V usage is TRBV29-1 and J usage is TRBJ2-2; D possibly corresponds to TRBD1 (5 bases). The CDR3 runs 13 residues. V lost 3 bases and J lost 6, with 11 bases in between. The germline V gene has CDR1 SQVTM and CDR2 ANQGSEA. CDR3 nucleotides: TGCAGCGTTGAGGGGCCTACCCCCGGGGAGCTGTTTTTT. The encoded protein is CSVEGPTPGELFF.

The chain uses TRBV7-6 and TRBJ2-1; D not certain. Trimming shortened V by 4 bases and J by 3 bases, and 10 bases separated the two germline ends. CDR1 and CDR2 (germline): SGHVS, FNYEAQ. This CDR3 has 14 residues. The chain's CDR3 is CASSSGSFYNEQFF. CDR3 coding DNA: TGTGCCAGCAGCTCCGGTTCCTTCTACAATGAGCAGTTCTTC. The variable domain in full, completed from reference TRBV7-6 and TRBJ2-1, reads GAGVSQSPRYKVTKRGQDVALRCDPISGHVSLYWYRQALGQGPEFLTYFNYEAQQDKSGLPNDRFSAERPEGSISTLTIQRTEQRDSAMYRCASSSGSFYNEQFFGPGTRLTVL.